Sequencing of this T cell receptor beta chain was carried out in a study of blood T cell repertoires in COVID-19. Across the study: From T cells, B-cell-depleted T cells, or PBMCs came the material, which was cDNA or gDNA.

Source study methods: Amplification of reference gene primers was used by the study to estimate nucleated cell counts. Profiling relied on immunoSEQ multiplex PCR, and the TCRdb table lists in-frame clones only, not all of them. That table furnishes V, J and clone size, whereas the DNA furnished D and trimming. The table records around 110,000 clones, approximately 82% of them present only once. The V gene lost 3 bases and the J gene lost 1 base, with 6 bases spanning the gap. This CDR3 has 13 amino acids. From germline, CDR1 is SEHNR and CDR2 FQNEAQ (reference sequence). Material for sequencing was peripheral blood. The rearrangement uses TRBV7-9 and TRBJ1-1, with TRBD1 as a possible D gene (5 bases). The TCR was taken from a man aged 25 to 45 with acute or convalescent COVID-19. This CDR3 is CASSFGGNTEAFF. For the CDR3, the DNA is TGTGCCAGCAGCTTCGGGGGGAACACTGAAGCTTTCTTT.